This entry is about one T cell receptor (beta chain). Antigen: not known. Produced via immunoSEQ multiplex PCR; TCRdb's table is partial and in-frame only. The sample lists about 160,000 clones, roughly nine tenths occurring once. This specimen belongs to a study of cytomegalovirus exposure and HLA in healthy donors. The study, taken as a whole, reports: Altogether, 150 to 200 TCR beta chains were recorded as cytomegalovirus-associated.

The donors were part of the validation cohort, which consisted of some 120 subjects and was separate from the first cohort of about 670 subjects. The sequence was obtained from a woman in her thirties in good health and CMV-seronegative. The sample consisted of PBMCs.

CDR3 amino acids: CASSWAAGEQFF. DNA for the CDR3: TGTGCCAGCAGCTGGGCCGCGGGTGAGCAGTTCTTC. The chain joins TRBV7-8 to TRBJ2-1; tentative D call: TRBD2 (5 bases). V lost 4 bases, J lost 9 bases, and 10 bases lay in between. The CDR3 is made up of 12 amino acids. Germline V gives CDR1 SGHVS, CDR2 FQNEAQ.